The rows below give T cell receptor beta chains drawn from one sample of a study of cytomegalovirus exposure and HLA in healthy donors. The assay was immunoSEQ multiplex PCR, and TCRdb's table has in-frame clones only and misses some. This sample contains around 51,000 clones. Sequenced: PBMCs. These receptors were taken from a woman aged 40 to 50 in good health and CMV-seronegative. The CDR3 runs from the conserved cysteine through the conserved F or W. The D gene is left open where the match is weak.

v_call	j_call	d_call	cdr3_nt	cdr3_aa
TRBV7-9	TRBJ1-3	-	TGTGCCAGCAGCTTAGGACAGGTCGTCGCTGGAAACACCATATATTTT	CASSLGQVVAGNTIYF
TRBV7-9	TRBJ2-7	-	TGTGCCAGCAGTTCTGGAGCGGCGTCTCCCTACGAGCAGTACTTC	CASSSGAASPYEQYF
TRBV9	TRBJ2-7	-	TGTGCCAGCAGCGTAGACGGCTACGAGCAGTACTTC	CASSVDGYEQYF
TRBV4-2	TRBJ2-2	TRBD2	TGTGCCAGCACCCCGGATAGCGGGGTTACCGGGGAGCTGTTTTTT	CASTPDSGVTGELFF
TRBV5-6	TRBJ1-1	-	TGTGCCAGCAGCTTGGTTGTAGAGACTGAAGCTTTCTTT	CASSLVVETEAFF
TRBV4-2	TRBJ1-2	-	TGTGCCAGCAGCCAAGCTGGGCCCAACTATGGCTACACCTTC	CASSQAGPNYGYTF
TRBV19	TRBJ1-3	-	TGTGCCAGTAGAATCGCGATCTCTGGAAACACCATATATTTT	CASRIAISGNTIYF
TRBV19	TRBJ1-4	TRBD1	TGTGCCAGTAGCGGCGGGACAGCAACTAATGAAAAACTGTTTTTT	CASSGGTATNEKLFF
TRBV9	TRBJ2-7	-	TGTGCCAGCAGCGTAGAGGGAGGGGGCTACGAGCAGTACTTC	CASSVEGGGYEQYF
TRBV19	TRBJ2-2	TRBD2	TGTGCCAGTAGTCCTGGGGCGGGAGGAGGCACCGGGGAGCTGTTTTTT	CASSPGAGGGTGELFF
TRBV11-1	TRBJ1-2	TRBD1	TGTGCCAGCAGCCCCCAACCGGGACAGACGTCCGACTACACCTTC	CASSPQPGQTSDYTF
TRBV11-1	TRBJ2-1	TRBD2	TGTGCCAGCAACGCCCTCTCCTCAGCGGGAGAGTCGTGGGGGCAGTTCTTC	CASNALSSAGESWGQFF
TRBV19	TRBJ2-2	-	TGTGCCAGTAGTATAGATCAGGGCGGGGAGCTGTTTTTT	CASSIDQGGELFF
TRBV5-1	TRBJ2-7	-	TGCGCCAGCAGCGACTATCCAAACTCCTACGAGCTGTACTTC	CASSDYPNSYELYF
TRBV7-8	TRBJ2-1	TRBD2	TGTGCCAGCACCCCTCGCCGGGGGGGCCGGGAGCAGTTCTTC	CASTPRRGGREQFF
TRBV7-2	TRBJ2-1	-	TGTGCCAGCAGCCCTTTGGACTCGCGAATGGTGCAGTTCTTC	CASSPLDSRMVQFF
TRBV7-9	TRBJ1-2	TRBD1	TGTGTCACCGACCTTAAAGGGACAGGGGGGCATGGCTACACCTTC	CVTDLKGTGGHGYTF
TRBV4-1	TRBJ1-1	-	TGCGCCAGCAGCCAAGAGGGGGCAGGAAGACGGACTTTCTTT	CASSQEGAGRRTFF
TRBV5-6	TRBJ1-2	-	TGTGCCAGCAGCTTCGCAGGGCCAGGGGGCTACACCTTC	CASSFAGPGGYTF
TRBV6-5	TRBJ1-2	-	TGTGCCAGCAGTTACTCGGCGGCCCTATCTAACTATGGCTACACCTTC	CASSYSAALSNYGYTF
TRBV4-1	TRBJ2-7	TRBD2	TGCGCCAGCAGCCAAGAGATGAGCGGGACTTATCACTACGAGCAGTACTTC	CASSQEMSGTYHYEQYF
TRBV30	TRBJ1-2	-	TGTGCCTGGAGGACAAACTATGGCTACACCTTC	CAWRTNYGYTF
TRBV13	TRBJ1-1	TRBD1	TGTGCCAGCAGCTACGGACAGGGGGGGAACACTGAAGCTTTCTTT	CASSYGQGGNTEAFF
TRBV29-1	TRBJ1-1	TRBD1	TGCAGCGTTGAAACTGGACAGGGGATCACTGAAGCTTTCTTT	CSVETGQGITEAFF
TRBV6-5	TRBJ2-1	TRBD1	TGTGCCAGCTCGAGGCAGGGGGCCTTCAATGAGCAGTTCTTC	CASSRQGAFNEQFF
TRBV6-1	TRBJ1-1	-	TGTGCCAGCAGTGAAGGAGGGTTCACTGAAGCTTTCTTT	CASSEGGFTEAFF
TRBV2	TRBJ2-7	-	TGTGCCAGCAGTGAAGACGGGGGGCCCTACGAGCAGTACTTC	CASSEDGGPYEQYF
TRBV19	TRBJ1-2	TRBD1	TGTGCCAGTAGTACCACCGGGACAGGTTACTATGGCTACACCTTC	CASSTTGTGYYGYTF
TRBV9	TRBJ2-5	TRBD2	TGTGCCAGCAGCGCGACTAGCGGATATGGAGAGACCCAGTACTTC	CASSATSGYGETQYF
TRBV15	TRBJ2-5	TRBD1	TGTGCCACCAGCAGAGATATCACAGGGGAAGAGACCCAGTACTTC	CATSRDITGEETQYF
TRBV7-8	TRBJ2-1	-	TGTGCCAGCAGCTCCCCAACTAAGCAGTTCTTC	CASSSPTKQFF
TRBV2	TRBJ2-3	TRBD2	TGTGCCAGTGGGACTAGCGGGGCTTATACGCAGTATTTT	CASGTSGAYTQYF
TRBV6-4	TRBJ2-5	-	TGTGCCAGCAGGGAGAAGTACCTAGACGAGACCCAGTACTTC	CASREKYLDETQYF
TRBV27	TRBJ1-2	-	TGTGCCAGCAGTCGAGCCCCGGAGGTACATGGCTACACCTTC	CASSRAPEVHGYTF
TRBV2	TRBJ1-1	-	TGTGCCAGCAGTGATGTGGCAGGAAAATTCTGGACTGAAGCTTTCTTT	CASSDVAGKFWTEAFF
TRBV4-2	TRBJ1-1	TRBD1	TGTGCCAGCAGCCAAGCCCAGGGGGCGATTGAAGCTTTCTTT	CASSQAQGAIEAFF
TRBV18	TRBJ2-1	TRBD2	TGTGCCAGCTCACGGACTAGCGCCTCTAGCTCCTACAATGAGCAGTTCTTC	CASSRTSASSSYNEQFF
TRBV7-3	TRBJ2-2	TRBD1	TGTGCCAGCCGACAGGGGACTAACACCGGGGAGCTGTTTTTT	CASRQGTNTGELFF
TRBV5-1	TRBJ1-2	TRBD1	TGCGCCAGCGGGGCCGCAGGGGGTGACGGCTACACCTTC	CASGAAGGDGYTF
TRBV4-1	TRBJ2-1	-	TGCGCCAGCAGCCTATCGTATAGCTCCGACAATGAGCAGTTCTTC	CASSLSYSSDNEQFF
TRBV27	TRBJ1-2	-	TGTGCCAGCAGCCGGCGCGGGATATTCTATGGCTACACCTTC	CASSRRGIFYGYTF
TRBV5-1	TRBJ2-7	TRBD2	TGCGCCAGCAGCTTGGATCTAGCGGGAGGGCCTCGCGAGCAGTACTTC	CASSLDLAGGPREQYF
TRBV19	TRBJ2-7	-	TGTGCCAGTAGTCCAGGGAAAGGGATCTACGAGCAGTACTTC	CASSPGKGIYEQYF
TRBV7-8	TRBJ1-2	-	TGTGCCAGCAGCTCCACCGATTGGGCTCTGGGCTACACCTTC	CASSSTDWALGYTF
TRBV7-3	TRBJ2-1	TRBD2	TGTGCCAGCAGCTTAACTGGGGAGCGGGGTCATGAGCAGTTCTTC	CASSLTGERGHEQFF
TRBV2	TRBJ1-2	-	TGTGCCAGCAGTAGGACAGATGCTAACTATGGCTACACCTTC	CASSRTDANYGYTF
TRBV5-1	TRBJ2-2	-	TGCGCCAGCAGCAGCGCGAACACCGGGGAGCTGTTTTTT	CASSSANTGELFF
TRBV4-3	TRBJ2-1	-	TGCGCCAGCAGCCAGACCCACCAGGGTGTCGACAATGAGCAGTTCTTC	CASSQTHQGVDNEQFF
TRBV9	TRBJ1-2	-	TGTGCCAGCAGCGTAGAACAGGGAAACTATGGCTACACCTTC	CASSVEQGNYGYTF
TRBV9	TRBJ1-2	TRBD1	TGTGCCAGCAGCGACCACAGGGGGGCCGATGGCTACACCTTC	CASSDHRGADGYTF
TRBV6-5	TRBJ2-3	TRBD1	TGTGCCAGCAGTAAACAGGGGGCTGAAACAGATACGCAGTATTTT	CASSKQGAETDTQYF
TRBV6-6	TRBJ2-2	TRBD1	TGTGCCAGCGGATCTGGACAGGTCGCGAACACCGGGGAGCTGTTTTTT	CASGSGQVANTGELFF
TRBV2	TRBJ2-1	TRBD2	TGTGCCAGCAAGAGACTAGCGGGTGGCAATGAGCAGTTCTTC	CASKRLAGGNEQFF
TRBV4-2	TRBJ1-6	TRBD1	TGTGCCAGCAGCCAAGATCGTCGTTGGGACAGGGGGGGGGATTCACCCCTCCACTTT	CASSQDRRWDRGGDSPLHF
TRBV7-3	TRBJ1-1	TRBD1	TGTGCCAGCAGCAGGCACACAGGGGGCGCGGGCACTGAAGCTTTCTTT	CASSRHTGGAGTEAFF
TRBV7-6	TRBJ2-7	-	TGTGCCAGCAGCTTAGCGTCGGGCGAGCAGTACTTC	CASSLASGEQYF
TRBV29-1	TRBJ2-7	-	TGCAGCGTTGGAACAGGGACCGCCTACGAGCAGTACTTC	CSVGTGTAYEQYF
TRBV4-2	TRBJ2-4	-	TGTGCCAGCAGCCAAGAGGGTTCGGGGGTGAACATTCAGTACTTC	CASSQEGSGVNIQYF
TRBV5-1	TRBJ2-5	-	TGCGCCAGCAGCTTGGATGTAGGGGGGGGGACCCAGTACTTC	CASSLDVGGGTQYF
TRBV19	TRBJ2-5	-	TGTGCCAGTAGTATTAATACGGGAGAAGGACAAGAGACCCAGTACTTC	CASSINTGEGQETQYF